A single sample is the source of the 2 T cell receptor beta chains below, sequenced in a study of post-analysis software for immune sequencing data. Regarding the study as a whole: With TRBV5-6, TRBV5-1 and TRBV20-1 included, roughly five TRBV segments were more frequent in patients than in controls.

The antigens of these receptors remain unknown. Prepared libraries of TCR beta cDNA carried unique molecular identifiers. One entry per CDR3 protein results from TCRdb running MiXCR on the PCR reads. The sample includes under 650,000 distinct CDR3 sequences, 44% seen only once; the top ten take approximately 1.7%. Specimen: blood. Every receptor here comes from a girl between 10 and 17 years old with multiple sclerosis.

The rearrangement links TRBV5-6 to TRBJ2-4, with TRBD1 identical over 9 bases. The J call may not be correct, given that the DNA end is closer to TRBJ2-7. The CDR3 totals 14 residues. The germline gives CDR1 SGHDT, CDR2 YYEEEE. As DNA, the CDR3 is TGTGCCAGCAGTGGGACAGGGTGGGTCAACGAGCAGTACTTC. It specifies CASSGTGWVNEQYF.

The chain uses TRBV3-1 and TRBJ1-1; 9 bases line up with TRBD1. The CDR3 totals 12 residues. V was clipped by 6 bases and J by 9 bases; unmatched bases: 5. Germline assignment: CDR1 LGHDT and CDR2 YNNKEL (reference sequence). The CDR3 region is CASSTGGWQAFF. DNA of the CDR3: TGTGCCAGCAGTACAGGGGGCTGGCAAGCTTTCTTT.